The rows below give T cell receptor beta chains drawn from one sample of a study of beta chain features in type 1 diabetes. The repertoire was sequenced with immunoSEQ multiplex PCR; TCRdb's copy has only in-frame clones and lacks some. The sample lists 400,000 to 450,000 clones, more than 11% seen once, with roughly 0.04% in the top ten. The sequenced material came from naive CD4+ T cells from blood. The source is a man aged 30-40 years in good health. The conserved cysteine and the conserved F or W are not part of the CDR3 here.

j_gene | v_gene | CDR3aa
TRBJ1-4 | TRBV7-2 | ASSPLPTNEKLF
TRBJ1-2 | TRBV9 | ASSVIGQTNYGYT
TRBJ1-3 | TRBV25-1 | ASSERMGNTIY
TRBJ2-5 | TRBV6-6 | ASAQGETQY
TRBJ1-1 | TRBV14 | ASSQVSFGETEAF
TRBJ2-1 | TRBV4-3 | ASSQDGGRDYNEQF
TRBJ2-3 | TRBV5-6 | ASSLRVAGSTDTQY
TRBJ2-4 | TRBV7-2 | ASSASTSSKNIQY
TRBJ2-2 | TRBV9 | AGRRENTGELF
TRBJ2-3 | TRBV29-1 | SVGRQDRFY
TRBJ1-2 | TRBV29-1 | SAEQGVYGYT
TRBJ2-4 | TRBV5-6 | ASSLLESKNIQY
TRBJ2-2 | TRBV25-1 | ASSDWLAGGTGELF